The sample holds a few counts of the clone carrying this TCR beta chain. As yet, its antigen is unknown. Ophthalmopathic donors had moderate-to-severe activity, CAS ≥3 and NOSPECS ≥4, with disease that had lasted under 3 months. A roughly 9.3 ml volume of fresh peripheral blood provided the PBMCs. The record originates from a study of Graves' ophthalmopathy and Graves' hyperthyroidism. The study amplified TCR beta CDR3 regions using RNA transcripts. A first-round RT-PCR used HTBI primers, followed by a second-round multiplex PCR. Via MiXCR, TCRdb re-called the multiplex PCR reads, giving one row per CDR3 protein. There are 600,000 to 700,000 distinct CDR3 sequences in the sample; 35% to 45% occur only once, and around 3% lies in the top ten. Study findings and constraints: The model flagged ophthalmopathy progression at roughly 71% sensitivity and around 72% specificity.

What was sequenced was peripheral blood. This clonotype was obtained from an adult man with Graves' ophthalmopathy.

The CDR3 sequence is CASSYRGGGWETQYF. CDR3 DNA sequence: TGTGCCAGCAGCTATAGGGGAGGGGGATGGGAGACCCAGTACTTC. This sequence joins TRBV5-5 and TRBJ2-5, with D maybe TRBD2 (7 bases). The CDR3 is 15 amino acids. The V gene's germline CDR1 is SGHKS and CDR2 YYEKEE (reference sequence). Trimming took 3 bases from V and 5 from J, leaving 17 bases between them.